The source of this T cell receptor (beta chain) is a study of T cells after yellow fever vaccination. TCRdb ran MiXCR on the 5' RACE reads and lists one entry per CDR3 protein. This table has 610,000 or so distinct CDR3 sequences, roughly an eighth appearing once. The clonotype originates from a man under 40 who received the YFV17D yellow fever vaccine. The specimen was PBMCs, collected on the day of the yellow fever booster vaccination.

The CDR3 loop reads CASSLMGTSGINEQFF. The CDR3 DNA follows: TGTGCCAGCAGCTTAATGGGGACTAGCGGGATAAATGAGCAGTTCTTC. This sequence joins TRBV7-3 and TRBJ2-1; 13 positions agree with TRBD2. The germline V gene encodes CDR1 SGHTA and CDR2 FQGTGA. The V and J ends lost 1 base and 7 bases, in that order; junction bases with no gene match: 4. The CDR3 spans 16 residues. Drawing the rest from reference TRBV7-3 and TRBJ2-1, the complete variable domain is GAGVSQTPSNKVTEKGKYVELRCDPISGHTALYWYRQSLGQGPEFLIYFQGTGAADDSGLPNDRFFAVRPEGSVSTLKIQRTERGDSAVYLCASSLMGTSGINEQFFGPGTRLTVL.